Listed below are T cell receptor beta chains from one sample, sequenced in a study of immune evolution from preneoplasia to lung adenocarcinoma. Profiled with immunoSEQ multiplex PCR; TCRdb holds only in-frame clones, not every one. The profile covers 2,500 to 3,000 clones, with 81% appearing a single time and 9% to 10% taken by the ten largest. The sequenced material came from FFPE adjacent normal lung tissue. These receptors all come from a person between 60 and 80 years old with lung adenocarcinoma. The CDR3 runs from the conserved cysteine through the conserved F or W. Fields, in order: clone size, V gene, J gene, D gene, CDR3 DNA, CDR3 protein. The D gene is left open where the match is weak. Some rows have no size entry. The others give once, few or many, or a class for an expanded clone.

>-|TRBV28|TRBJ2-5|TRBD2
TGTGCCAGCAGTTGGGGGGGGGAGACCCAGTACTTC
CASSWGGETQYF
>-|TRBV28|TRBJ2-1|-
TGTGCCAGCAGTTTTTATGGGCGGGATGACAATGAGCAGTTCTTC
CASSFYGRDDNEQFF
>-|TRBV10-3|TRBJ1-1|-
TGTGCCATCCGGGGCAGGGATGACACTGAAGCTTTCTTT
CAIRGRDDTEAFF
>once|TRBV10-1|TRBJ2-1|TRBD1
TGCGCCAGCAGTGTCAGGGGGTCGGGAGAGCAGTTCTTC
CASSVRGSGEQFF
>-|TRBV28|TRBJ1-3|-
TGTGCCAGCAGTCCCCCTACAGGGTCCTCTGGAAACACCATATATTTT
CASSPPTGSSGNTIYF
>-|TRBV5-8|TRBJ2-2|-
TGTGCCAGCGTCCAACGGATTTCGAACACCGGGGAGCTGTTTTTT
CASVQRISNTGELFF
>-|TRBV6-1|TRBJ2-1|TRBD2
TGTGCCAGCAGTGCGCCGACTAGCGGTTACAATGAGCAGTTCTTC
CASSAPTSGYNEQFF
>-|TRBV6-5|TRBJ2-5|-
TGTGCCAGCAGTTACTCGGGGGACACTAAAGAGACCCAGTACTTC
CASSYSGDTKETQYF
>-|TRBV30|TRBJ1-5|-
TGTGCCTGGAGTGCGGGGCTTCATAGCAATCAGCCCCAGCATTTT
CAWSAGLHSNQPQHF
>-|TRBV7-8|TRBJ2-3|-
TGTGCCAGCAGCTTAGATGCAGATACGCAGTATTTT
CASSLDADTQYF
>-|TRBV2|TRBJ1-1|-
TGTGCCAGCAGTGAAAAGGGCCCCACTGAAGCTTTCTTT
CASSEKGPTEAFF
>-|TRBV27|TRBJ2-3|-
TGTGCCAGCAGTTTTGATCCCGTTGGCACAGATACGCAGTATTTT
CASSFDPVGTDTQYF
>-|TRBV5-6|TRBJ2-5|-
TGTGCCAGCAGCTTGGCAGAGACCCAGTACTTC
CASSLAETQYF
>-|TRBV7-3|TRBJ2-7|TRBD2
TGTGCCAGCAGCTTAGTCGGGGGAGGGCCTCGCGAGCAGTACTTC
CASSLVGGGPREQYF
>-|TRBV30|TRBJ2-3|TRBD1
TGTGCCTGGAGTGGCGAGGGGGCTAGAGATACGCAGTATTTT
CAWSGEGARDTQYF
>-|TRBV2|TRBJ1-2|-
TGTGCCAGCAGTGCGGCACAGATCTATGGCTACACCTTC
CASSAAQIYGYTF
>-|TRBV28|TRBJ2-6|TRBD2
TGTGCCAGCAGTTTGCGGGGGGCCGGGGCCAACGTCCTGACTTTC
CASSLRGAGANVLTF
>-|TRBV28|TRBJ2-7|TRBD1
TGTGCCAGTTCACCCTCGGGACAGGGGACCGAGCAGTACTTC
CASSPSGQGTEQYF
>-|TRBV9|TRBJ2-1|TRBD1
TGTGCCAGCAGCGCCCTCCGGGACAGCTACAATGAGCAGTTCTTC
CASSALRDSYNEQFF
>-|TRBV9|TRBJ1-3|-
TGTGCCAGCAGCGTAGAGGGGCGCCTCTCTGGAAACACCATATATTTT
CASSVEGRLSGNTIYF
>-|TRBV25-1|TRBJ1-1|TRBD1
TGTGCCAGCAGTGGGTCTTGGGACAGGGGTCCAGCTTTCTTT
CASSGSWDRGPAFF
>-|TRBV9|TRBJ1-1|-
TGTGCCAGCAGCGTAGGACAGCTGAACACTGAAGCTTTCTTT
CASSVGQLNTEAFF
>-|TRBV6-1|TRBJ2-2|TRBD1
TGTGCCAGCAGTGAACAGGGGGACACCGGGGAGCTGTTTTTT
CASSEQGDTGELFF
>few|TRBV4-1|TRBJ2-5|-
TGCGCCAGCAGCCAAGATCCGGAGGACCAAGAGACCCAGTACTTC
CASSQDPEDQETQYF
>-|TRBV4-1|TRBJ2-4|-
TGCGCCAGCAGCCAAGACCTATTTCAAGATTCGGGGGACATTCAGTACTTC
CASSQDLFQDSGDIQYF
>-|TRBV7-9|TRBJ2-7|-
TGTGCCAGCAGCCGGGACTTCGCGGAGGAGCAGTACTTC
CASSRDFAEEQYF
>-|TRBV19|TRBJ1-2|-
TGTGCCAGTAGTCCTCAGGGTGACCTGGGGTATGGCTACACCTTC
CASSPQGDLGYGYTF
>-|TRBV6-1|TRBJ2-3|TRBD2
TGTGCCAGCAACCCGGGACTAGGGACAGATACGCAGTATTTT
CASNPGLGTDTQYF
>-|TRBV11-2|TRBJ2-1|-
TGTGCCAGCAGCTTAGGATGGGCCCTCAATGAGCAGTTCTTC
CASSLGWALNEQFF
>-|TRBV18|TRBJ2-1|-
TGTGCCAGCTCATTTGGACGGAACAATGAGCAGTTCTTC
CASSFGRNNEQFF
>-|TRBV28|TRBJ2-7|-
TGTGCCAGCAGTTCAACAGGGTTTGGGAGGGCCTACGAGCAGTACTTC
CASSSTGFGRAYEQYF
>-|TRBV27|TRBJ2-3|-
TGTGCCAGCAGCCCCCTGGGATCCACAGATACGCAGTATTTT
CASSPLGSTDTQYF
>-|TRBV30|TRBJ1-1|-
TGTGCCTGGAGTGTGGACTCTAACACTGAAGCTTTCTTT
CAWSVDSNTEAFF
>once|TRBV15|TRBJ1-2|TRBD1
TGTGCCACCAGCAGAGATCAACAGGGGAGCATCTATGGCTACACCTTC
CATSRDQQGSIYGYTF
>-|TRBV11-2|TRBJ1-2|-
TGTGCCAGCAGCTTAGAAGGGAGCAAGGGACATGGCTACACCTTC
CASSLEGSKGHGYTF
>-|TRBV14|TRBJ2-5|-
TGTGCCAGCAGCCAATCCCCCGACAGCCAAGAGACCCAGTACTTC
CASSQSPDSQETQYF
>-|TRBV5-6|TRBJ2-6|-
TGTGCCAGCAGCTTAGGGGTTACTGGGGCCAACGTCCTGACTTTC
CASSLGVTGANVLTF
>-|TRBV9|TRBJ1-2|-
TGTGCCAGCAGCGTAGGCCCTCTCTATGGCTACACCTTC
CASSVGPLYGYTF
>few|TRBV28|TRBJ2-5|TRBD1
TGTGCCAGCAGTTTAGAACAGGGGTGGGAGACCCAGTACTTC
CASSLEQGWETQYF
>few|TRBV13|TRBJ2-7|-
TGTGCCAGCGGACTAAAAGGATCTACGTACGAGCAGTACTTC
CASGLKGSTYEQYF
>-|TRBV5-4|TRBJ1-6|-
TGTGCCAGCAGCTTGGACCGGGGTCGCTCACCCCTCCACTTT
CASSLDRGRSPLHF
>-|TRBV28|TRBJ2-2|TRBD2
TGTGCCAGCAGTCCTCTAGCGGAGAGGGCGGGGGAGCTGTTTTTT
CASSPLAERAGELFF
>-|TRBV6-5|TRBJ1-5|-
TGTGCCACTTCGGACACTTGGGCTCAGCCCCAGCATTTT
CATSDTWAQPQHF
>-|TRBV28|TRBJ2-2|TRBD1
TGTGCCAGCAGTACGCCAGGGGGTTCCGGGGAGCTGTTTTTT
CASSTPGGSGELFF
>-|TRBV11-3|TRBJ2-1|TRBD1
TGTGCCAGCAGCTCCCGGACAGGTTGGCCAAGAGAGCAGTTCTTC
CASSSRTGWPREQFF
>-|TRBV6-6|TRBJ2-7|-
TGTGCCAGCAGTTACGCCCGACAGGCCACCTACGAGCAGTACTTC
CASSYARQATYEQYF
>-|TRBV5-1|TRBJ1-2|-
TGCGCCAGCAGCAGGGACACCGGAGGTAACTATGGCTACACCTTC
CASSRDTGGNYGYTF
>-|TRBV28|TRBJ1-2|-
TGTGCCAGCAGCCTTGGGGACGCCTATGGCTACACCTTC
CASSLGDAYGYTF
>few|TRBV29-1|TRBJ1-2|TRBD1
TGCAGCGCTATGGACAGGGGTAACTATGGCTACACCTTC
CSAMDRGNYGYTF
>few|TRBV2|TRBJ1-2|-
TGTGCCAGCCTGAAGACCGGGAGCTATGGCTACACCTTC
CASLKTGSYGYTF
>-|TRBV30|TRBJ1-1|TRBD1
TGTGCCTGGAGTGGGCAGGGGGTCGCTGAAGCTTTCTTT
CAWSGQGVAEAFF
>-|TRBV6-5|TRBJ2-1|TRBD2
TGTGCCAGCAGTTACTCCCAGCGGGGGGCCAATGAGCAGTTCTTC
CASSYSQRGANEQFF
>-|TRBV4-1|TRBJ1-5|TRBD1
TGCGTCAGCAGCCAAGATTTAACAGGGGTATTCAATCAGCCCCAGCATTTT
CVSSQDLTGVFNQPQHF
>-|TRBV7-3|TRBJ1-2|-
TGTGCCAGCAGCCTGACAGCTAACTATGGCTACACCTTC
CASSLTANYGYTF